The 5 T cell receptor beta chains given below trace back to one sample, sequenced in a study of blood T cell repertoires in COVID-19. Sequenced by immunoSEQ multiplex PCR; TCRdb stores in-frame clones only, minus some. This repertoire shows 35,000 to 50,000 clones, 80% to 90% found once; its top ten account for less than 12%. The sample consisted of peripheral blood. These receptors were obtained from a man aged 55 to 70 in a cohort sampled during active COVID-19.

The V gene is TRBV28, the J gene TRBJ2-1; 11 bases map to TRBD2. The CDR3 is 15 amino acids. J lost 8 bases, V lost 5 bases, and 8 bases had no gene match. Looked up from germline, CDR1 is MDHEN and CDR2 is SYDVKM. CDR3 nucleotide sequence: TGTGCCAGCAGTCCTCTAGCGGGAGGTATGGATGAGCAGTTCTTC. Residues: CASSPLAGGMDEQFF.

This chain uses TRBV28 with TRBJ1-1; weak D call: TRBD1 (5 bases). This CDR3 spans 14 amino acids. From germline, CDR1 is MDHEN and CDR2 SYDVKM. Trimming pared 6 bases from V and 4 bases from J, leaving 15 bases between. The CDR3 DNA follows: TGTGCCAGCAGCCGGTCTCGGGGGGGCACTGAAGCTTTCTTT. This sequence encodes CASSRSRGGTEAFF.

The chain links TRBV28 to TRBJ2-5; weak D call: TRBD1 (6 bases). The CDR3 is made up of 15 amino acids. V was clipped by 1 base and J by 4 bases, with 13 bases between them. The V gene's germline CDR1 is MDHEN and CDR2 SYDVKM. DNA for the CDR3: TGTGCCAGCAGTTTATTTCAGGGGCGTGGAGAGACCCAGTACTTC. This codes for CASSLFQGRGETQYF.

The chain is built from TRBV6-2 or TRBV6-3 and TRBJ2-4, with 8 bases lining up with TRBD2. The germline CDR1 and CDR2 sequences are MNHEY and SVGEGT. The CDR3 length is 18 residues. With 2 bases clipped from V and 0 bases from J, the junction kept 9 bases outside the gene matches. This CDR3 reads CASSYTIGLAGAKNIQYF. The CDR3 DNA is TGTGCCAGCAGTTACACGATCGGACTAGCTGGAGCCAAAAACATTCAGTACTTC.

The rearrangement uses TRBV6-1 and TRBJ2-6, with D perhaps matching TRBD2 (5 bases). Germline-derived CDR1 and CDR2 are MNHNS and SASEGT. The CDR3 runs 18 residues. V lost 2 bases and J 0 bases, leaving 14 bases between the germline ends. In DNA, the CDR3 is TGTGCCAGCAGTGAACGTCCTAGCAGGAGCTCTGGGGCCAACGTCCTGACTTTC. Translated, it gives CASSERPSRSSGANVLTF.